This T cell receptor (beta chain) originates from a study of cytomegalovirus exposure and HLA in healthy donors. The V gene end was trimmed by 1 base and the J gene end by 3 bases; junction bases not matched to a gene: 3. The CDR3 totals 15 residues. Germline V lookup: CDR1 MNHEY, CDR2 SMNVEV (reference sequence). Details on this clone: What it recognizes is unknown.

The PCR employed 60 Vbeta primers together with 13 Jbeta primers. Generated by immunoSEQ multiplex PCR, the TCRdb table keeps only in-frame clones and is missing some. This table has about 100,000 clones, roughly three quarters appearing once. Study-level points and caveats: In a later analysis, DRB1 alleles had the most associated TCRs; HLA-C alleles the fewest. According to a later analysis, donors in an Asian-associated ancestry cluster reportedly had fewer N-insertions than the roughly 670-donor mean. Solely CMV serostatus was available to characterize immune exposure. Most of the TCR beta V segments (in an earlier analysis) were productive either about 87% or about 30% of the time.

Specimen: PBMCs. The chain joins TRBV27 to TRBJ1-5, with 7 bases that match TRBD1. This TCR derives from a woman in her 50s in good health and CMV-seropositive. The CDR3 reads CASSLYRGHNQPQHF. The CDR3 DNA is TGTGCCAGCAGTTTATACAGGGGCCACAATCAGCCCCAGCATTTT.